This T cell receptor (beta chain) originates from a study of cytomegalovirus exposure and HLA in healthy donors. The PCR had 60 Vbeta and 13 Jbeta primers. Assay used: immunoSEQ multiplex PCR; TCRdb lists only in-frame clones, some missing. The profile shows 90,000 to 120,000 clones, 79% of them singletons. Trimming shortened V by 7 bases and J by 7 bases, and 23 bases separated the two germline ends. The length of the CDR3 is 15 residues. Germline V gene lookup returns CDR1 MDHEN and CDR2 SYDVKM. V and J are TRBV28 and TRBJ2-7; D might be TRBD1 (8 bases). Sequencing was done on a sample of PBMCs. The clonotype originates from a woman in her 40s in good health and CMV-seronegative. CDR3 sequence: CASKGGDRTFGEQYF. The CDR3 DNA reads TGTGCCAGCAAGGGAGGGGACAGGACCTTTGGGGAGCAGTACTTC.